These 30 T cell receptor beta chains came from one sample sequenced in a study of blood T cell repertoires in COVID-19. This table comes from immunoSEQ multiplex PCR, and its TCRdb copy is limited to in-frame clones, with some not included. The table includes about 90,000 clones, 80% detected once. The sample taken for sequencing was peripheral blood. The receptor source for this set is a woman in her 70s with acute or convalescent COVID-19.

V usage is TRBV2 and J usage is TRBJ2-1; 9 nucleotides line up with TRBD1. Looked up from germline, CDR1 is SNHLY and CDR2 is FYNNEI. J gave up 5 bases and V 6 bases, and 11 bases lay outside the gene matches. The CDR3 consists of 16 residues. The CDR3 sequence: CASRKTPGTGNNEQFF. The CDR3 region has the DNA TGTGCCAGCAGAAAAACCCCCGGGACAGGGAACAATGAGCAGTTCTTC. Together with reference TRBV2 and TRBJ2-1, the CDR3 gives the full variable domain: EPEVTQTPSHQVTQMGQEVILRCVPISNHLYFYWYRQILGQKVEFLVSFYNNEISEKSEIFDDQFSVERPDGSNFTLKIRSTKLEDSAMYFCASRKTPGTGNNEQFFGPGTRLTVL.

The chain is built from TRBV9 and TRBJ2-1; 8 positions match TRBD2. This CDR3 spans 15 amino acids. Germline CDR1 reads SGDLS; CDR2 reads YYNGEE. J lost 4 bases, V lost 4 bases, and 7 bases had no gene match. CDR3 nucleotides: TGTGCCAGCAGCCCTACTAGCGGAAAATACAATGAGCAGTTCTTC. Encoded protein: CASSPTSGKYNEQFF.

This chain uses TRBV27 with TRBJ1-1; D not certain. Between the trimmed V and J ends, which lost 3 bases and 0 bases, there was a span of 5 bases. The CDR3 runs to 13 residues. Germline V CDR1 and CDR2: MNHEY, SMNVEV (reference sequence). This CDR3 reads CASSFWLNTEAFF. Here the CDR3 DNA reads TGTGCCAGCAGTTTTTGGCTGAACACTGAAGCTTTCTTT.

The chain combines TRBV30 with TRBJ1-5, with D possibly matching TRBD1 (5 bases). The CDR3 runs to 13 residues. The germline gives CDR1 GTSNPN, CDR2 SVGIG (reference sequence). Deletions cut 3 bases from V and 0 bases from J, with 6 bases between. CDR3 coding DNA: TGTGCCTGGAGCAGGGATAGCAATCAGCCCCAGCATTTT. Protein sequence: CAWSRDSNQPQHF.

This clone has only one observation. V is TRBV2 and J is TRBJ2-7; the D gene is possibly TRBD2 (5 bases). The germline V gene encodes CDR1 SNHLY and CDR2 FYNNEI. The germline V and J ends were trimmed by 1 base and 2 bases, with 9 bases remaining between them. This CDR3 contains 14 residues. This chain's CDR3 is CASSEVRATYEQYF. CDR3 bases: TGTGCCAGCAGTGAAGTGCGGGCCACCTACGAGCAGTACTTC.

The chain joins TRBV7-3 to TRBJ2-1; 10 bases agree with TRBD2. Trimming removed 5 bases from V and 1 base from J; junction bases left unmatched: 5. Germline V gene sequence: CDR1 SGHTA, CDR2 FQGTGA. This CDR3 has 16 amino acids. CDR3 sequence (DNA): TGTGCCAGCAGCCCATCTAGCGGGGGTTCCTACAATGAGCAGTTCTTC. Residues: CASSPSSGGSYNEQFF.

This rearrangement joins TRBV2 to TRBJ1-2; 7 bases map to TRBD1. Per the germline V gene, CDR1 is SNHLY and CDR2 is FYNNEI. V was clipped by 6 bases and J by 0 bases; unmatched bases: 4. The CDR3 runs to 14 residues. CDR3: CASSRQGANYGYTF. CDR3 nucleotides: TGTGCCAGCAGCCGACAGGGTGCTAACTATGGCTACACCTTC.

The chain carries TRBV5-1 and TRBJ1-2; 8 bases line up with TRBD1. The J segment lost 5 bases and the V segment lost 3 bases, leaving 3 bases of the junction unmatched. Germline assignment: CDR1 SGHRS and CDR2 YFSETQ. This CDR3 has 13 amino acids. The CDR3 DNA reads as TGCGCCAGCAGCTCGGGACAGGATTATGGCTACACCTTC. This gives the protein CASSSGQDYGYTF.

The chain employs TRBV5-4 and TRBJ2-7, with 7 bases aligning to TRBD1. V gave up 4 bases and J gave up 2 bases; unmatched junction bases: 9. CDR1 SGHNT and CDR2 YYREEE come from the germline V gene (reference sequence). The CDR3 totals 15 residues. This CDR3 reads CASSRDRALPYEQYF. The CDR3 bases are TGTGCCAGCAGCAGAGACAGGGCATTACCCTACGAGCAGTACTTC.

This chain connects TRBV7-2 to TRBJ2-3, with 9 bases matching TRBD2. V shed 1 base and J 0 bases; nucleotides not matched to a gene: 8. CDR1 is SGHTA and CDR2 is FQGNSA in the germline V gene. The CDR3 is 18 amino acids. The CDR3 loop reads CASSLVVSGGTSTDTQYF. The CDR3 nucleotides are TGTGCCAGCAGCTTAGTGGTTAGCGGGGGCACTAGCACAGATACGCAGTATTTT.

This clone was detected a few times. V gene TRBV7-3 combines with J gene TRBJ2-5, with 7 bases identical to TRBD1. Germline CDR1 and CDR2: SGHTA and FQGTGA. J lost 0 bases, V lost 5 bases, and 3 bases had no gene match. This CDR3 has 14 residues. CDR3 sequence (DNA): TGTGCCAGCAGCCGGGACAGCAACCAAGAGACCCAGTACTTC. Protein product: CASSRDSNQETQYF.

The rearrangement links TRBV10-2 to TRBJ2-7, with 9 bases fitting TRBD1. CDR1 and CDR2 (germline): WSHSY, SAAADI. The CDR3 has 18 residues. The V gene end was trimmed by 0 bases and the J gene end by 4 bases; junction bases not matched to a gene: 13. CDR3 nucleotide sequence: TGCGCCAGCAGTGAGTCTTTAAGTGTTGGAGACAGGGGGTACGAGCAGTACTTC. Protein product: CASSESLSVGDRGYEQYF.

This chain joins TRBV14 and TRBJ1-1, with D hard to call. Trimming removed 1 base at V and 5 bases at J, with 8 bases between. CDR3 length: 13 amino acids. Germline CDR1 is SGHDN and CDR2 is FVKESK. The CDR3 region is CASSQVRGTEAFF. CDR3 in DNA: TGTGCCAGCAGCCAAGTACGGGGAACTGAAGCTTTCTTT.

The V call is TRBV2, the J call TRBJ1-1, with 9 bases matching TRBD1. This CDR3 has 15 residues. V shed 8 bases, J shed 1 base, and the junction held 8 bases outside the gene matches. From germline, CDR1 is SNHLY and CDR2 FYNNEI. The CDR3 reads CASQLEGQGNTEAFF. CDR3 in DNA: TGTGCCAGCCAATTGGAGGGACAGGGGAACACTGAAGCTTTCTTT.

This rearrangement joins TRBV6-2 or TRBV6-3 to TRBJ1-1; D call uncertain. The CDR3 loop spans 14 amino acids. V dropped 4 bases and J dropped 3 bases, with 12 bases sitting between them. Looked up from germline, CDR1 is MNHEY and CDR2 is SVGEGT. CDR3 sequence reads: CASSWSARDTEAFF. CDR3 nucleotide sequence: TGTGCCAGCAGTTGGTCTGCTAGAGACACTGAAGCTTTCTTT.

CDR3 DNA sequence: TGTGCCAGCAGCTTAGATCCTAGCAAGGTAGAGACCCAGTACTTC. This codes for CASSLDPSKVETQYF. V gene TRBV7-2 combines with J gene TRBJ2-5; tentative D call: TRBD2 (5 bases). Per the germline V gene, CDR1 is SGHTA and CDR2 is FQGNSA. V was trimmed by 1 base and J by 4 bases, leaving 13 bases between them. The CDR3 covers 15 residues.

The chain is built from TRBV5-6 and TRBJ2-3; D possibly corresponds to TRBD1 (6 bases). Trimming removed 3 bases from V and 3 bases from J, with 20 bases in between. The CDR3 spans 17 residues. Germline V CDR1 and CDR2: SGHDT, YYEEEE. Here the CDR3 reads CASSSLFSRGGTDTQYF. In DNA form, the CDR3 reads TGTGCCAGCAGCTCCCTGTTTAGCAGGGGTGGGACAGATACGCAGTATTTT.

The chain combines TRBV5-4 with TRBJ1-1, with a weak D call TRBD1 (6 bases). The CDR3 runs 15 residues. CDR1 SGHNT and CDR2 YYREEE come from the germline V gene (reference sequence). Trimming removed 0 bases at V and 8 bases at J, with 17 bases between. The CDR3 reads CASSLDGQSPKEAFF. CDR3 sequence (DNA): TGTGCCAGCAGCTTGGATGGACAGTCGCCAAAGGAAGCTTTCTTT.

The chain uses TRBV5-3 and TRBJ2-3, with a weak D call TRBD2 (6 bases). TRBV5-3 is an ORF for which the function is uncertain. The CDR3 covers 17 residues. Trimming left V 4 bases short and J 2 bases short, with 20 bases between. The CDR3 sequence is CARSPPQTREITDTQYF. The DNA of the CDR3 is TGTGCCAGAAGCCCACCTCAGACTAGGGAGATCACAGATACGCAGTATTTT.

The V call is TRBV4-1, the J call TRBJ1-4; D not resolved. Trimming left V 4 bases short and J 8 bases short, with 17 bases between. The CDR3 spans 15 residues. Germline V CDR1 and CDR2: MGHRA, YSYEKL. CDR3 in amino acids: CASSLWGGLSEKLFF. In DNA, the CDR3 is TGCGCCAGCAGCCTCTGGGGAGGTTTAAGCGAAAAACTGTTTTTT.

Regarding this clone: One junction end disagrees with the germline gene, perhaps due to a read error. The chain links TRBV12-3 or TRBV12-4 to TRBJ2-1, with 13 bases matching TRBD2. The CDR3 length is 13 residues. The CDR3 DNA reads TGTGCCAGCAGTATCGGACTAGCGGGAGCCCGGATCTTC. Its protein is CASSIGLAGARIF.

The V call is TRBV28, the J call TRBJ1-6; D may be TRBD1 (5 bases). The CDR3 is 13 amino acids. The germline V gene has CDR1 MDHEN and CDR2 SYDVKM. Between the trimmed V and J ends, which lost 3 bases and 13 bases, there was a span of 13 bases. CDR3 loop: CASSFRAEAPLHF. CDR3 nucleotides: TGTGCCAGCAGTTTCAGGGCCGAGGCGCCCCTCCACTTT.

The V call is TRBV7-2, the J call TRBJ2-4; 7 positions agree with TRBD2. Germline V gene sequence: CDR1 SGHTA, CDR2 FQGNSA. The CDR3 covers 16 residues. The junction had 7 bases not matched to a gene; V was cut back by 5 bases and J by 0 bases. The CDR3 DNA follows: TGTGCCAGCAGCCTTCAAGCGGGGTTAGCCAAAAACATTCAGTACTTC. This sequence encodes CASSLQAGLAKNIQYF.

The gene calls are TRBV27 and TRBJ2-3, with 10 bases aligning to TRBD2. Germline CDR1 reads MNHEY; CDR2 reads SMNVEV (reference sequence). CDR3 length equals 17 residues. V shed 5 bases, J shed 2 bases, and the junction held 10 bases outside the gene matches. CDR3 sequence: CASSRDRAGGPTDTQYF. In DNA form, the CDR3 reads TGTGCCAGCAGTCGAGACCGAGCGGGGGGGCCCACAGATACGCAGTATTTT.

This chain uses TRBV2 with TRBJ2-1; D is perhaps TRBD1 (5 bases). The CDR3 consists of 12 residues. Deletions cut 4 bases from V and 10 bases from J, with 11 bases between. Germline V gene sequence: CDR1 SNHLY, CDR2 FYNNEI. Here the CDR3 DNA reads TGTGCCAGCAGTGGACAACACAGGGAGCAGTTCTTC. Translation: CASSGQHREQFF.

The chain is built from TRBV28 and TRBJ1-2; possibly TRBD1 for D (5 bases). Between the trimmed V and J ends, which lost 7 bases and 5 bases, there was a span of 14 bases. The CDR3 sequence is 13 residues long. In germline, CDR1 is MDHEN, CDR2 SYDVKM. CDR3 sequence: CASTPRDFYGYTF. CDR3 in DNA: TGTGCCAGCACCCCTCGGGACTTTTATGGCTACACCTTC.

This clone has a single count. The J gene is TRBJ2-5, the V gene TRBV10-1; 8 bases map to TRBD2. In germline, CDR1 is WNHNN, CDR2 SYGVQD (reference sequence). V trimming: 6 bases; J trimming: 0 bases; junction bases outside the gene matches: 6. This CDR3 region has 15 residues. In DNA form, the CDR3 reads TGCGCCAGCAGGCTTCTAGCGGGCCACCAAGAGACCCAGTACTTC. Translated: CASRLLAGHQETQYF.

The V call is TRBV7-9, the J call TRBJ1-1, with 10 bases fitting TRBD1. The germline CDR1 and CDR2 sequences are SEHNR and FQNEAQ (reference sequence). V gave up 0 bases and J gave up 8 bases; unmatched junction bases: 6. The CDR3 extends over 15 amino acids. CDR3 amino acids: CASSLAGTGDREAFF. Written as DNA, the CDR3 is TGTGCCAGCAGCTTAGCCGGGACAGGGGACCGCGAAGCTTTCTTT. The full variable domain, rest sourced from reference TRBV7-9 and TRBJ1-1, is DTGVSQNPRHKITKRGQNVTFRCDPISEHNRLYWYRQTLGQGPEFLTYFQNEAQLEKSRLLSDRFSAERPKGSFSTLEIQRTEQGDSAMYLCASSLAGTGDREAFFGQGTRLTVV.

The chain couples TRBV4-3 to TRBJ1-3, with TRBD1 as a possible D gene (6 bases). Trimming stripped 4 bases from V and 0 bases from J, with 19 bases between. The CDR3 spans 18 residues. CDR1 is LGHNA and CDR2 is YSLEER in the germline V gene. CDR3 bases: TGCGCCAGCAGCCCCCAAGCACAGGGTCGTCGCTCTGGAAACACCATATATTTT. Translation gives CASSPQAQGRRSGNTIYF.

The V and J genes are TRBV5-1 and TRBJ1-1, with TRBD1 matching 7 bases. Germline V CDR1 and CDR2: SGHRS, YFSETQ. CDR3 size: 14 residues. Trimming removed 4 bases from V and 1 base from J; junction bases left unmatched: 4. This chain's CDR3 is CASSPGTANTEAFF. As DNA, the CDR3 is TGCGCCAGCAGCCCTGGGACAGCGAACACTGAAGCTTTCTTT.